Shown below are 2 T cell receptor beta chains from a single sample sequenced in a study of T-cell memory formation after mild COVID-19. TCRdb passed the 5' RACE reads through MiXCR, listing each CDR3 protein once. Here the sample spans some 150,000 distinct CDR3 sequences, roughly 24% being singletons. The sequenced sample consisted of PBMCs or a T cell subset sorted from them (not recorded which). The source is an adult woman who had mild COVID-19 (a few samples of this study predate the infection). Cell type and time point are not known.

CDR3 nucleotides: TGTGCCAGCAGCCCTCGGGACAGCTCCAAAGAGACCCAGTACTTC. This codes for CASSPRDSSKETQYF. This sequence joins TRBV7-9 and TRBJ2-5; 7 bases agree with TRBD1. The CDR3 loop spans 15 amino acids. The V and J ends lost 5 bases and 3 bases, in that order; junction bases with no gene match: 9. The germline gives CDR1 SEHNR, CDR2 FQNEAQ (reference sequence).

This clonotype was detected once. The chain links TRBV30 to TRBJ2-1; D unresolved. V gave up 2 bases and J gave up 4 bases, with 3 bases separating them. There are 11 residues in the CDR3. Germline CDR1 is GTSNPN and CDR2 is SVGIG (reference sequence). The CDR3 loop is CAWSNYNEQFF. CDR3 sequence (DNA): TGTGCCTGGAGTAATTACAATGAGCAGTTCTTC.